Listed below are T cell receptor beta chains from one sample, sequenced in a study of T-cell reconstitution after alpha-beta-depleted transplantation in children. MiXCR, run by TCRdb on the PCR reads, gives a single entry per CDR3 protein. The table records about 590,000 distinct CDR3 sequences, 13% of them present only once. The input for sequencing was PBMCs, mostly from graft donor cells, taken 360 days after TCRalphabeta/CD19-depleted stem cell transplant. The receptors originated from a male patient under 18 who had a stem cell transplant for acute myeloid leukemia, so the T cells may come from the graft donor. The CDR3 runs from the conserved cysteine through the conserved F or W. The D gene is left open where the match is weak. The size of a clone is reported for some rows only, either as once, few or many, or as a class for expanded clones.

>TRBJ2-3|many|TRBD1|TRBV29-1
CSVVKWDRGTDTQYF
TGCAGCGTTGTCAAATGGGACAGGGGCACAGATACGCAGTATTTT
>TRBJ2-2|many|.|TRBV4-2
CASSEEGIGGPNTGELFF
TGTGCCAGCAGCGAGGAGGGAATAGGGGGGCCGAACACCGGGGAGCTGTTTTTT
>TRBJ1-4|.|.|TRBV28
CASSLGTRGEKLFF
TGTGCCAGCAGTTTAGGGACCCGGGGGGAAAAACTGTTTTTT
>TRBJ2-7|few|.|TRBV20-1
CSATPGGDYEQYF
TGCAGTGCTACCCCTGGGGGTGATTACGAGCAGTACTTC
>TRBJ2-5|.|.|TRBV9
CASSLNPPGQGQYQETQYF
TGTGCCAGCAGCTTAAACCCTCCCGGGCAGGGCCAGTACCAAGAGACCCAGTACTTC
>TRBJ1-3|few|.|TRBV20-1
CSARVQGPGNTIYF
TGCAGTGCTAGAGTTCAGGGGCCCGGAAACACCATATATTTT
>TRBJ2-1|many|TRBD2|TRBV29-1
CSVLWGGSYNEQFF
TGCAGCGTTTTGTGGGGGGGCTCCTACAATGAGCAGTTCTTC
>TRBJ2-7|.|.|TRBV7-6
CASSLALTYEQYF
TGTGCCAGCAGCTTAGCTCTAACCTACGAGCAGTACTTC
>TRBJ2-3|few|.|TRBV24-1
CATSDLGLDSTDTQYF
TGTGCCACCAGTGATTTAGGCTTGGACAGCACAGATACGCAGTATTTT
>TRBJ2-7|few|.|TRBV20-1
CSVHPSDRWYEQYF
TGCAGTGTCCACCCCAGCGACCGTTGGTACGAGCAGTACTTC
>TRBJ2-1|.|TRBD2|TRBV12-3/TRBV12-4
CASSPLVERGYNEQFF
TGTGCCAGCAGCCCCCTGGTAGAGCGGGGTTACAATGAGCAGTTCTTC
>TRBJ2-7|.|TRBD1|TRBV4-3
CASSQEGQDSYEQYF
TGCGCCAGCAGCCAAGAGGGACAGGACTCCTACGAGCAGTACTTC
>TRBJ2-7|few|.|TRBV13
CASSLGVGNEQYF
TGTGCCAGCAGCTTAGGGGTGGGAAACGAGCAGTACTTC
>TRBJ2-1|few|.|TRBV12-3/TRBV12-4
CASSLGAYSAEQFF
TGTGCCAGCAGTTTGGGTGCCTACTCGGCCGAGCAGTTCTTC
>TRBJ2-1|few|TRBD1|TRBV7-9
CASSPTGQSSYNEQFF
TGTGCCAGCAGCCCAACGGGACAGAGCTCCTACAATGAGCAGTTCTTC
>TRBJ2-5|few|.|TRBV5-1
CASSPSGWDQETQYF
TGCGCCAGCAGCCCCAGCGGGTGGGACCAAGAGACCCAGTACTTC
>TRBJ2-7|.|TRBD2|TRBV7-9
CASSARLAGGNYEQYF
TGTGCCAGCAGCGCTAGACTAGCGGGAGGAAACTACGAGCAGTACTTC
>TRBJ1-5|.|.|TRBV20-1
CSARTGRGISQPQHF
TGCAGTGCTAGAACTGGCAGGGGTATATCTCAGCCCCAGCATTTT
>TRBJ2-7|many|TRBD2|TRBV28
CASRTTGVPGTSGRADEQYF
TGTGCCAGCAGGACAACAGGGGTCCCCGGGACTAGCGGGAGGGCCGACGAGCAGTACTTC
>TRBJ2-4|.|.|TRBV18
CASSPRYQGFTAKNIQYF
TGTGCCAGCTCACCAAGGTATCAGGGGTTTACAGCCAAAAACATTCAGTACTTC
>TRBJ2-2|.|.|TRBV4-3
CASSQKVRGAVNTGELFF
TGCGCCAGCAGCCAAAAAGTCCGGGGGGCCGTGAACACCGGGGAGCTGTTTTTT
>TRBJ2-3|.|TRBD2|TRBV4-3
CASSQGTSGSGDTQYF
TGCGCCAGCAGCCAAGGGACTAGCGGGAGTGGGGATACGCAGTATTTT
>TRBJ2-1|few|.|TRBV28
CASRIPPGFEQFF
TGTGCCAGCAGAATACCACCCGGTTTTGAGCAGTTCTTC
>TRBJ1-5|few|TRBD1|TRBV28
CASRQDRDGPQHF
TGTGCCAGCAGACAAGACAGGGACGGTCCCCAGCATTTT
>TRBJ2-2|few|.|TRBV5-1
CASSLASGGANTGELFF
TGCGCCAGCAGCTTGGCCTCGGGGGGCGCGAACACCGGGGAGCTGTTTTTT
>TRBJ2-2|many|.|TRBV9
CASSVNVGQNTGELFF
TGTGCCAGCAGCGTAAATGTGGGTCAGAACACCGGGGAGCTGTTTTTT
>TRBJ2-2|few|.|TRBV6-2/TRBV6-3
CASRSEGSGELFF
TGTGCCAGCAGGAGCGAGGGATCCGGGGAGCTGTTTTTT
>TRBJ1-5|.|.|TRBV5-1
CASSLDSVNQPQHF
TGCGCCAGCAGCTTGGATTCCGTGAATCAGCCCCAGCATTTT
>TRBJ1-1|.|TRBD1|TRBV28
CASSSGTVLTEAFF
TGTGCCAGCAGTTCCGGGACAGTTCTCACTGAAGCTTTCTTT
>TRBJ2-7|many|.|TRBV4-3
CASSQDPGGYEQYF
TGCGCCAGCAGCCAAGATCCAGGTGGCTACGAGCAGTACTTC
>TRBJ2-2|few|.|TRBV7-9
CASSSLTPQFTGELFF
TGTGCCAGCAGCTCACTTACCCCTCAATTCACCGGGGAGCTGTTTTTT
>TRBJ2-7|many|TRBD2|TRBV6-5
CASSYLGGSGYEQYF
TGTGCCAGCAGTTACTTGGGCGGGAGCGGATACGAGCAGTACTTC
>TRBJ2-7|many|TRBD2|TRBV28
CASSLHLRGSSYEQYF
TGTGCCAGCAGTTTACACTTACGCGGGAGTTCGTACGAGCAGTACTTC
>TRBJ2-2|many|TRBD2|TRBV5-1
CASQRLAGVLNPTGELFF
TGCGCCAGCCAACGACTAGCGGGAGTCCTCAATCCCACCGGGGAGCTGTTTTTT
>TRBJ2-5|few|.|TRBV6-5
CASSSLGARQETQYF
TGTGCCAGCAGTTCCCTTGGCGCCCGGCAAGAGACCCAGTACTTC
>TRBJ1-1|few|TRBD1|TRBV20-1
CSAPGQVNTEAFF
TGCAGTGCTCCGGGACAGGTGAACACTGAAGCTTTCTTT
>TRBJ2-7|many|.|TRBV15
CATSRDPPSYEQYF
TGTGCCACCAGCAGAGATCCCCCATCCTACGAGCAGTACTTC
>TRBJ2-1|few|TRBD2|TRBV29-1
CSTQTPLAGAYNEQFF
TGCAGCACCCAAACTCCCCTAGCGGGCGCCTACAATGAGCAGTTCTTC
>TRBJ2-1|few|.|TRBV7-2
CASSFTWNEQFF
TGTGCCAGCAGCTTTACGTGGAATGAGCAGTTCTTC
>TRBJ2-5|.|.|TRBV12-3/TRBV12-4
CASSFIQRQETQYF
TGTGCCAGCAGTTTTATACAGCGGCAAGAGACCCAGTACTTC
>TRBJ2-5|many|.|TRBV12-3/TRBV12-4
CASSLGLGPQETQYF
TGTGCCAGCAGTTTAGGCCTGGGACCACAAGAGACCCAGTACTTC
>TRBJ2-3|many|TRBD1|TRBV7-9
CASTPLQGADTDTQYF
TGTGCCAGCACCCCGCTCCAGGGGGCAGACACAGATACGCAGTATTTT
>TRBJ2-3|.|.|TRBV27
CASSLSWASSKESTDTQYF
TGTGCCAGCAGTTTATCCTGGGCCAGCTCAAAAGAAAGCACAGATACGCAGTATTTT
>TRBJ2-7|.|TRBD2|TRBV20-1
CSAAPSGSSYEQYF
TGCAGTGCCGCCCCTAGCGGGAGCTCCTACGAGCAGTACTTC
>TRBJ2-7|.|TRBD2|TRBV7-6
CASSLVVTGGRYEQYF
TGTGCCAGCAGCTTAGTTGTAACGGGAGGCCGGTACGAGCAGTACTTC
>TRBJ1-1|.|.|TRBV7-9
CASSLSASAFF
TGTGCCAGCAGCTTAAGCGCCTCCGCTTTCTTT
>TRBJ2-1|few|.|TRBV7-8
CASSSTPQKQFF
TGTGCCAGCAGCTCAACCCCCCAGAAGCAGTTCTTC
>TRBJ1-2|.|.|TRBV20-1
CSARDGFWGVGHGYTF
TGCAGTGCTAGAGACGGCTTCTGGGGCGTGGGCCATGGCTACACCTTC
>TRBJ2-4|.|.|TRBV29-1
CSVEDLKNQNIQYF
TGCAGCGTTGAAGATCTTAAGAACCAAAACATTCAGTACTTC
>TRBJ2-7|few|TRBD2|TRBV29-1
CSVAAGGPYEQYF
TGCAGCGTTGCAGCGGGGGGACCTTACGAGCAGTACTTC